The text below deals with one T cell receptor beta chain. This record comes from a study of blood T cell repertoires in COVID-19. For the study at large: Material from acute and convalescent COVID-19 was sourced from the United States, Italy and Spain. PBMCs, B-cell-depleted T cells, or T cells provided the cDNA or gDNA that made up the material.

Source study methods: Quantification of nucleated cells was approximated via reference gene primer amplification. Data came from immunoSEQ multiplex PCR; TCRdb stores just in-frame clones and leaves some out. V and J calls and clone size are given by that table; D and trimming were obtained from the DNA. The sample has about 330,000 clones; around 89% are singletons. V lost 6 bases and J lost 8, with 19 bases in between. The CDR3 runs to 14 residues. Germline V lookup: CDR1 MGHDK, CDR2 SYGVNS. Sequenced: peripheral blood. The receptor's source is a man aged 18 to 30 who had recovered from COVID-19. The chain uses TRBV25-1 and TRBJ1-2, with D tentatively TRBD1 (6 bases). The CDR3 loop reads CASSEGQGSRGYTF. The CDR3 region has the DNA TGTGCCAGCAGCGAGGGGCAGGGGAGCCGCGGCTACACCTTC.